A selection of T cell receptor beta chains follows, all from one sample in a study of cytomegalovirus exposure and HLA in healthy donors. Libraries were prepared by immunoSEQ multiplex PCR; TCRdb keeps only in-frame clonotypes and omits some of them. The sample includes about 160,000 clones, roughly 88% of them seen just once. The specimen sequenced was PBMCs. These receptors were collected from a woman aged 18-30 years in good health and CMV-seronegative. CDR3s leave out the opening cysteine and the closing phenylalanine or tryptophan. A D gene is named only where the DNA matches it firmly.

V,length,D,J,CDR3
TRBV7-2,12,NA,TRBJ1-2,ASSFGRANYGYT
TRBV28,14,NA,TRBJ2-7,ASSSRRQEVAYEQY
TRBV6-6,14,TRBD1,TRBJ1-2,ASSPGQGGSNYGYT
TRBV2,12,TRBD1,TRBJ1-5,ASNRQGVFQPQH
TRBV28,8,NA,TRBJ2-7,ASTLGGQY
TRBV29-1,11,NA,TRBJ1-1,SVEHRQNTEAF
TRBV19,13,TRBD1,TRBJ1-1,ASKIRGTANTEAF
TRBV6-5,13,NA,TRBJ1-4,ASSYRQGLGEKLF
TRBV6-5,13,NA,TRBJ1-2,ASSYSEETSYGYT
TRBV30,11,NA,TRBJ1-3,AWMSGVGNTIY
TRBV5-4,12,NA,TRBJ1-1,ASSPRGSRTEAF
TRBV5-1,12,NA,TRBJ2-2,ASSSLQGTGELF
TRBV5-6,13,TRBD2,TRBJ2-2,ASSSRTSGLWELF
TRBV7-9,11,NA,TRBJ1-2,ASSAYQGTQVG
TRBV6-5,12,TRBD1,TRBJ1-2,ASSRDSLYYGYT
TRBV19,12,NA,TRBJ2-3,ASSFGQNRDTQY
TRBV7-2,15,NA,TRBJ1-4,ASSVTLGGAKNEKLF
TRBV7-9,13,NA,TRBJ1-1,SSSPRWQGNTEAF
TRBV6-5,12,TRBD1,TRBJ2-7,ASSIGQGVYEQY
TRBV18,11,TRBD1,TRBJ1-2,ASSPGTVYGYT
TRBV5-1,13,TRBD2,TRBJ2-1,ASSLDGLAGGPGF
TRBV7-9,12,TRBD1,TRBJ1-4,ASSPGQGGEKLF
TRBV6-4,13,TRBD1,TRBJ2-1,ASSVEDRGHNEQF
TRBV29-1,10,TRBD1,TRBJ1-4,SARNRGGKLF
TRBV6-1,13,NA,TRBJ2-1,ASSSGKGRRGEQF
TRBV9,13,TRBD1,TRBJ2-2,ASSATGGNTGELF
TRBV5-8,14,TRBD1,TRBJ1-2,ASSLYPGQGGYGYT
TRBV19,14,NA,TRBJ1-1,ASSIRVDRTNTEAF
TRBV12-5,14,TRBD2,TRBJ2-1,ASGLQVAGGWNEQF
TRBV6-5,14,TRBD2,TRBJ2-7,ASSYWGGGFPDEQY
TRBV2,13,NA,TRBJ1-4,ASSETGLTNEKLF
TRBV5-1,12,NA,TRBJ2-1,ASSWGESYNEQF
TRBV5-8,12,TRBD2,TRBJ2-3,ASRQTSGVFTQY
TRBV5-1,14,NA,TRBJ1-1,ASSLSGRGGVAEAF
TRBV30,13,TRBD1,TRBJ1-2,AWSHQARTGHGYT
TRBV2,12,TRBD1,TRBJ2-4,ASTMGQGGYIQY
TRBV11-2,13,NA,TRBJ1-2,ASSPLARGSYGYT
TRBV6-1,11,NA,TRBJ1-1,ASSEARGTEAF
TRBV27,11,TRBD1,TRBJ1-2,ASSLSGGRGYT
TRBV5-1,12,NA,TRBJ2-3,ASSLGQGSDTQY
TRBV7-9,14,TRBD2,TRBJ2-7,ASSSAGGRRNYEQY
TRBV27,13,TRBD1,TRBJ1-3,ASSPDRVSGNTIY
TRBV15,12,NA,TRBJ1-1,ATSPRQGITEAF
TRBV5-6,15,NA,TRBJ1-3,ASSPPGLTNSGNTIY
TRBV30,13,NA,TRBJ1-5,AWSEDSHSNQPQH
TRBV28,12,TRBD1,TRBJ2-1,ASSWAGGRNEQF
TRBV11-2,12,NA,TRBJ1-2,ASSFNRVGYGYT
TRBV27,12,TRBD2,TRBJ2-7,ASSFWTSGVEQY
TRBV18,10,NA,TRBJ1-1,ASSLGDTEAF
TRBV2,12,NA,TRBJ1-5,ASRGRTRDQPQH
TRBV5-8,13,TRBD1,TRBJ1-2,ASSSRDSTLYGYT
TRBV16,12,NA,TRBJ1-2,ASSQSQETYGYT